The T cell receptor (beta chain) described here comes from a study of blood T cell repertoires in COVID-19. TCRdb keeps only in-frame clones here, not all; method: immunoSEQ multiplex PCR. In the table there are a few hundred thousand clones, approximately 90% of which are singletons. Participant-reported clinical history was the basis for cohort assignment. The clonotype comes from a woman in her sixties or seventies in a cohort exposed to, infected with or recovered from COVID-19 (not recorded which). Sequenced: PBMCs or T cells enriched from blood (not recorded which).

CDR3 in amino acids: CASRRADTGELFF. In nucleotides, the CDR3 is TGTGCCAGCAGACGCGCGGACACCGGGGAGCTGTTTTTT. This chain connects TRBV6-5 to TRBJ2-2; D not certain. Trimming stripped 6 bases from V and 3 bases from J, with 8 bases between. Germline loops: CDR1 MNHEY, CDR2 SVGAGI. The CDR3 spans 13 residues.